The following is a T cell receptor beta chain sequence with its context. This sample was taken from a study of blood T cell repertoires in COVID-19. At the level of the study: PBMCs, B-cell-depleted T cells, or T cells were the source of the cDNA or gDNA that made up the material.

Here immunoSEQ multiplex PCR was the method, and the copy in TCRdb shows in-frame clones only, minus some. In the table there are roughly 100,000 clones, approximately 80% of which are singletons. CDR1 is SNHLY and CDR2 is FYNNEI in the germline V gene. J gave up 2 bases and V 2 bases, and 6 bases lay outside the gene matches. This CDR3 contains 15 residues. The source material was peripheral blood. The chain has TRBV2 and TRBJ2-7; TRBD2 matches 7 bases. The clonotype originates from a man aged 55 to 70 with acute or convalescent COVID-19. This chain's CDR3 is CASSEWGGVAYEQYF. The CDR3 DNA sequence: TGTGCCAGCAGTGAATGGGGGGGTGTCGCCTACGAGCAGTACTTC.